The 26 T cell receptor beta chains below all came from one sample that was sequenced in a study of post-analysis software for immune sequencing data. Study findings and constraints: Roughly 5 TRBV segments, TRBV5-6, TRBV5-1 and TRBV20-1 among them, were found more frequent in patients than controls.

For these TCRs, the target antigens are not known. cDNA libraries for TCR beta contained unique molecular identifiers. TCRdb used MiXCR to reprocess the PCR reads, holding one entry per CDR3 protein. The sample holds 350,000 to 500,000 distinct CDR3 sequences, approximately 37% seen once. Material for sequencing was blood. These receptors were taken from a girl aged 2-10 years with multiple sclerosis.

This rearrangement joins TRBV6-5 to TRBJ1-6; 7 bases match TRBD1. This CDR3 has 16 residues. Germline CDR1 MNHEY, CDR2 SVGAGI. Trimming removed 2 bases from V and 7 bases from J; junction bases left unmatched: 8. Here the CDR3 DNA reads TGTGCCAGCAGTTACGTGACAGGGACCAGCAATTCACCCCTCCACTTT. It encodes CASSYVTGTSNSPLHF.

DNA for the CDR3: TGTGCCAACTCCAAAGCGGAGACCCAGTACTTC. Its translation: CANSKAETQYF. The V and J genes are TRBV7-9 and TRBJ2-5, with D uncertain. This CDR3 is built from 11 residues. The germline V gene encodes CDR1 SEHNR and CDR2 FQNEAQ (reference sequence). V lost 10 bases to trimming and J lost 5 bases, with 11 bases between them.

Note on this clonotype: An end of the junction does not agree with germline; a read error may underlie this. The rearrangement uses TRBV28 and TRBJ2-6; D possibly corresponds to TRBD2 (5 bases). The germline V gene encodes CDR1 MDHEN and CDR2 SYDVKM. The CDR3 consists of 18 residues. The CDR3 reads CASSLLGPPTTGANVLTF. In DNA form, the CDR3 reads TGTGCCAGCAGCTTATTAGGGCCGCCGACTACTGGGGCCAACGTCCTGACTTTC.

A few counts support this clonotype. The V gene is TRBV27, the J gene TRBJ2-1, with 14 bases identical to TRBD2. The trim removed 5 bases at V and 9 bases at J, leaving 6 bases unmatched. This CDR3 has 15 residues. Per germline, CDR1 MNHEY and CDR2 SMNVEV (reference sequence). The CDR3 loop reads CASSTPGLAGVEQFF. The CDR3, as DNA: TGTGCCAGCAGTACGCCGGGACTAGCGGGAGTTGAGCAGTTCTTC.

V and J are TRBV7-2 and TRBJ2-3; 9 nucleotides match TRBD2. CDR3 size: 16 residues. Trimming cost V 5 bases and J 4 bases; bases outside gene matches: 10. Germline values: CDR1 SGHTA, CDR2 FQGNSA. The CDR3 spells CASSLRSSGIPDTQYF. CDR3 DNA: TGTGCCAGCAGCCTCCGTTCTAGCGGGATCCCAGATACGCAGTATTTT.

The chain is built from TRBV5-1 and TRBJ2-7, with a weak D call TRBD1 (7 bases). Germline-derived CDR1 and CDR2 are SGHRS and YFSETQ. The V end was cut by 2 bases, the J end by 4 bases, with 25 bases between. The CDR3 consists of 18 residues. In nucleotides, the CDR3 is TGCGCCAGCAGCTTAGACAGGGACGGACCGGGACTGGCTTACGAGCAGTACTTC. Its protein product is CASSLDRDGPGLAYEQYF.

The gene calls are TRBV12-3 or TRBV12-4 and TRBJ2-3; the D gene could be TRBD1 or TRBD2 (6 bases each). CDR3 size: 15 residues. The V gene lost 1 base and the J gene lost 4 bases, with 12 bases spanning the gap. The DNA for the CDR3 is TGTGCCAGCAGTTTAGGGGGGGCCGGGTCAGATACGCAGTATTTT. Translation gives CASSLGGAGSDTQYF.

The rearrangement joins TRBV6-6 to TRBJ1-1; the D gene is possibly TRBD1 (5 bases). The CDR3 runs 16 residues. The germline V gene has CDR1 MNHNY and CDR2 SVGAGI (reference sequence). V was pared by 6 bases and J by 1 base, with 18 bases between. CDR3 residues: CASSLSVGGGNTEAFF. CDR3 coding DNA: TGTGCCAGCAGCCTCTCCGTAGGCGGGGGGAACACTGAAGCTTTCTTT.

This chain connects TRBV3-1 to TRBJ2-1, with 8 bases fitting TRBD2. Germline CDR1 and CDR2: LGHDT and YNNKEL (reference sequence). The ends lost 1 base at V and 6 bases at J; junction bases unmatched: 2. The CDR3 loop spans 14 amino acids. The CDR3 sequence is CASSQAGGGNEQFF. The CDR3 DNA reads as TGTGCCAGCAGCCAAGCGGGAGGGGGCAATGAGCAGTTCTTC.

Details on this clonotype: The junction differs from germline at one of its ends, possibly a read error. The CDR3 here is CASSSRQSADTRYF. CDR3 sequence (DNA): TGCGCCAGCAGCTCCCGACAGTCGGCAGATACGCGGTATTTT. The rearrangement joins TRBV5-1 to TRBJ2-3, with D tentatively TRBD1 (5 bases). The CDR3 length is 14 residues. Looked up from germline, CDR1 is SGHRS and CDR2 is YFSETQ.

The table lists this clonotype with a few counts. The chain recombines TRBV7-2 with TRBJ1-2; no clear D gene. Per the germline V gene, CDR1 is SGHTA and CDR2 is FQGNSA. Trimming took off 3 bases at V and 8 bases at J, with 10 bases between the two ends. This CDR3 is built from 12 residues. CDR3 coding DNA: TGTGCCAGCAGCTTCGGTTTTTTCGGCTACACCTTC. Translating gives CASSFGFFGYTF.

This clonotype was counted between two and nine times. This chain connects TRBV7-9 to TRBJ2-1, with TRBD1 matching 9 bases. Germline assignment: CDR1 SEHNR and CDR2 FQNEAQ (reference sequence). V gave up 3 bases and J gave up 6 bases; unmatched junction bases: 6. This CDR3 spans 15 amino acids. The CDR3 here is CASSFSVTGGNEQFF. The CDR3 DNA follows: TGTGCCAGCAGCTTCTCCGTGACAGGGGGCAATGAGCAGTTCTTC.

The chain links TRBV4-2 to TRBJ2-1; a weak D match, TRBD2 (6 bases). This CDR3 region has 12 residues. V was clipped by 4 bases and J by 8 bases, with 9 bases between them. The V gene's germline CDR1 is LGHNA and CDR2 YNFKEQ. The CDR3 loop is CASSRPGDEQFF. The CDR3 DNA is TGTGCCAGCAGCCGACCGGGGGATGAGCAGTTCTTC.

In this sample, this clonotype turned up a few times. This chain joins TRBV28 and TRBJ1-1; D is ambiguous. CDR3 length equals 9 residues. CDR1 and CDR2 from the germline V gene are MDHEN and SYDVKM. CDR3 DNA: TGTGCATCGGGCACTGAAGCTTTCTTT. Translation gives CASGTEAFF.

This chain connects TRBV7-8 to TRBJ2-1, with TRBD2 matching 14 bases. Unmatched junction bases numbered 10, after V lost 5 bases and J lost 10 bases. From germline, CDR1 is SGHVS and CDR2 FQNEAQ. This CDR3 spans 16 amino acids. CDR3 DNA: TGTGCCAGCAGCGAGACCGGGACTAGCGGGAGCGACGAGCAGTTCTTC. Translation gives CASSETGTSGSDEQFF.

This clonotype has only one observation. This chain connects TRBV28 to TRBJ1-5; TRBD1 is a possible D gene (6 bases). The CDR3 is made up of 15 amino acids. Germline V lookup: CDR1 MDHEN, CDR2 SYDVKM. The V gene lost 6 bases and the J gene lost 5 bases, with 17 bases spanning the gap. The CDR3 spells CASSDTGNPYQPQHF. The CDR3 DNA reads TGTGCCAGCAGCGATACAGGGAACCCTTATCAGCCCCAGCATTTT. The full variable domain, its missing parts supplied by reference TRBV28 and TRBJ1-5, is DVKVTQSSRYLVKRTGEKVFLECVQDMDHENMFWYRQDPGLGLRLIYFSYDVKMKEKGDIPEGYSVSREKKERFSLILESASTNQTSMYLCASSDTGNPYQPQHFGDGTRLSIL.

This clonotype has a handful of counts. This rearrangement joins TRBV12-3 or TRBV12-4 to TRBJ2-1, with D perhaps matching TRBD2 (6 bases). Trimming pared 6 bases from V and 9 bases from J, leaving 12 bases between. The CDR3 is 12 amino acids. The CDR3 loop reads CASRVGGSEQFF. CDR3 in DNA: TGTGCCAGCAGGGTTGGGGGGAGTGAGCAGTTCTTC.

The V call is TRBV7-8, the J call TRBJ2-3, with D tentatively TRBD1 or TRBD2 (6 bases each). The CDR3 totals 11 residues. The V gene lost 5 bases and the J gene lost 13 bases, with 13 bases spanning the gap. Germline loops: CDR1 SGHVS, CDR2 FQNEAQ. CDR3 residues: CASSEGGPEYF. CDR3 DNA sequence: TGTGCCAGCAGCGAAGGGGGGCCAGAGTATTTT.

This chain connects TRBV21-1 to TRBJ2-5; TRBD1, the table's D call, lacks a check against the DNA. TRBV21-1 is flagged as a pseudogene. CDR3 length equals 8 residues. As DNA, the CDR3 is TGTACAGGAAATGAGCAGTACTTC. As protein: CTGNEQYF.

The CDR3 is CASSRANGELETQYF. The DNA of the CDR3 is TGTGCCAGCAGCCGAGCTAACGGGGAGTTAGAGACCCAGTACTTC. V and J are TRBV14 and TRBJ2-5; D is possibly TRBD2 (5 bases). V was pared by 4 bases and J by 4 bases, with 16 bases between. The germline CDR1 and CDR2 sequences are SGHDN and FVKESK. There are 15 residues in the CDR3.

This rearrangement joins TRBV7-9 to TRBJ1-4; D might be TRBD1 (5 bases). Germline CDR1 SEHNR, CDR2 FQNEAQ (reference sequence). This CDR3 has 15 amino acids. Trimming removed 1 base at V and 7 bases at J, with 13 bases between. The CDR3 protein is CASSLVAGPGEKLFF. The CDR3 nucleotides are TGTGCCAGCAGCTTAGTCGCGGGGCCTGGTGAAAAACTGTTTTTT.

The J gene is TRBJ2-5, the V gene TRBV5-1; D is undetermined. Trimming stripped 4 bases from V and 5 bases from J, with 21 bases between. Germline V gene data show CDR1 as SGHRS and CDR2 as YFSETQ. This CDR3 region has 16 residues. This chain's CDR3 is CASSRLSATSGETQYF. CDR3 sequence (DNA): TGCGCCAGCAGCAGACTGAGCGCGACTTCGGGTGAGACCCAGTACTTC.

This clonotype was found a few times. The rearrangement uses TRBV3-1 and TRBJ2-4; 8 positions agree with TRBD1. The CDR3 totals 12 residues. The trim removed 3 bases at V and 12 bases at J, leaving 4 bases unmatched. Germline V gene data show CDR1 as LGHDT and CDR2 as YNNKEL (reference sequence). CDR3 sequence (DNA): TGTGCCAGCAGCCACAGACAGGGGTATCAGTACTTC. Its translation is CASSHRQGYQYF.

This clonotype appeared a few times. The gene calls are TRBV29-1 and TRBJ2-5; D possibly corresponds to TRBD2 (5 bases). This CDR3 comprises 14 residues. Germline lookup yields CDR1 SQVTM and CDR2 ANQGSEA. Trimming pared 4 bases from V and 2 bases from J, leaving 14 bases between. CDR3 loop: CSVAGNLIQETQYF. CDR3 nucleotides: TGCAGCGTTGCGGGGAATCTAATACAAGAGACCCAGTACTTC.

CDR3 loop: CASSLEIAGGQETQYF. CDR3 coding DNA: TGTGCCAGCAGCTTAGAAATAGCGGGGGGCCAAGAGACCCAGTACTTC. The gene calls are TRBV13 and TRBJ2-5; 10 bases align to TRBD2. This CDR3 has 16 residues. CDR1 is PRHDT, CDR2 FYEKMQ, per germline (reference sequence). J gave up 1 base and V 1 base, and 3 bases lay outside the gene matches.

This clonotype has a handful of counts. The chain couples TRBV20-1 to TRBJ2-4; D is ambiguous. Germline V lookup: CDR1 DFQATT, CDR2 SNEGSKA (reference sequence). This CDR3 is 14 amino acids long. Trimming took off 0 bases at V and 7 bases at J, with 13 bases between the two ends. As DNA, the CDR3 is TGCAGTGCTAGAGATAGAGCAGGCTGGAACATTCAGTACTTC. Translation gives CSARDRAGWNIQYF.